Below, 8 T cell receptor beta chains from the same sample are listed, as sequenced in a study of cytomegalovirus exposure and HLA in healthy donors listed by TCRdb under 2017. Libraries were prepared through the immunoSEQ multiplex PCR assay. For the multiplex PCR, a mixture combining 60 forward primers for TCR Vbeta segments and 13 reverse primers for TCR Jbeta segments was used. This is the immuneACCESS table as TCRdb keeps it, with only in-frame sequences that have V and J called. A part of the clones is gone; compared with another copy, unresolved V genes explain less than half, and the rest is unexplained. Recorded for this sample are fewer than 200,000 clones; around four fifths of them occurred a single time. More than 0.9% of the sample lies in the top ten. The specimen was PBMCs. The receptors here all came from a girl aged 2-15 years in good health and CMV-seropositive.

With respect to this clone: The junction does not match germline at one end; this may be a read error. The chain joins TRBV28 to TRBJ2-4; TRBD1 might be the D (5 bases). The germline V gene has CDR1 MDHEN and CDR2 SYDVKM. This CDR3 spans 12 amino acids. The CDR3: CASSLYAGFEHF. The DNA of the CDR3 is TGTGCCAGCAGTTTATATGCAGGGTTCGAACACTTC.

This clone has a single count. This chain connects TRBV27 to TRBJ1-5; TRBD1 might be the D (5 bases). Germline CDR1 reads MNHEY; CDR2 reads SMNVEV (reference sequence). This CDR3 has 14 residues. V was cut by 8 bases and J by 9 bases, with 20 bases left in between. CDR3 sequence (DNA): TGTGCCAGCGCCTTAGGGGCCGCCCAATTGCCCCAGCATTTT. Amino acids: CASALGAAQLPQHF.

The V and J genes are TRBV6-5 and TRBJ1-2; 7 positions match TRBD1. Per the germline V gene, CDR1 is MNHEY and CDR2 is SVGAGI. Trimming removed 6 bases from V and 8 bases from J; junction bases left unmatched: 6. This CDR3 spans 12 amino acids. The CDR3 protein is CASSDRVRGYTF. DNA of the CDR3: TGTGCCAGCAGCGACAGGGTGAGGGGCTACACCTTC.

This clone came up a few times. V is TRBV4-1 and J is TRBJ1-2; the D is unclear. CDR1 is MGHRA, CDR2 YSYEKL, per germline. Deletions cut 4 bases from V and 2 bases from J, with 14 bases between. This CDR3 spans 15 amino acids. The CDR3 region has the DNA TGCGCCAGCAGCCCCCCCCCGTCCGGGAACTATGGCTACACCTTC. This codes for CASSPPPSGNYGYTF.

The chain joins TRBV30 to TRBJ1-1, with D hard to call. The CDR3 has 14 residues. The V end was cut by 3 bases, the J end by 4 bases, with 15 bases between. The germline V gene has CDR1 GTSNPN and CDR2 SVGIG (reference sequence). Written as DNA, the CDR3 is TGTGCCTGGAGCCCTGTTGCGTTCGGCACTGAAGCTTTCTTT. Encoded protein: CAWSPVAFGTEAFF.

The chain couples TRBV19 to TRBJ2-1; possibly TRBD2 for D (6 bases). This CDR3 comprises 13 residues. Germline V lookup: CDR1 LNHDA, CDR2 SQIVND (reference sequence). Trimming removed 4 bases at V and 7 bases at J, with 11 bases between. The CDR3 nucleotides read TGTGCCAGTAGTACCGGGACTCTGAATGAGCAGTTCTTC. Translated, it gives CASSTGTLNEQFF.

The chain links TRBV5-6 to TRBJ1-2, with 7 nucleotides matching TRBD1. The germline V gene has CDR1 SGHDT and CDR2 YYEEEE. This CDR3 is 14 amino acids long. The V and J ends lost 4 bases and 3 bases, in that order; junction bases with no gene match: 6. The CDR3 DNA sequence: TGTGCCAGCAGCCCTCAGGGGGTGGACTATGGCTACACCTTC. It translates to CASSPQGVDYGYTF.

This chain links TRBV19 with TRBJ2-7; D remains unclear. Trimming removed 1 base from V and 0 bases from J, with 10 bases in between. The CDR3 extends over 15 amino acids. Germline V gives CDR1 LNHDA, CDR2 SQIVND (reference sequence). CDR3 protein: CASSIGALSSYEQYF. CDR3 DNA: TGTGCCAGTAGTATAGGGGCACTTTCCTCCTACGAGCAGTACTTC.